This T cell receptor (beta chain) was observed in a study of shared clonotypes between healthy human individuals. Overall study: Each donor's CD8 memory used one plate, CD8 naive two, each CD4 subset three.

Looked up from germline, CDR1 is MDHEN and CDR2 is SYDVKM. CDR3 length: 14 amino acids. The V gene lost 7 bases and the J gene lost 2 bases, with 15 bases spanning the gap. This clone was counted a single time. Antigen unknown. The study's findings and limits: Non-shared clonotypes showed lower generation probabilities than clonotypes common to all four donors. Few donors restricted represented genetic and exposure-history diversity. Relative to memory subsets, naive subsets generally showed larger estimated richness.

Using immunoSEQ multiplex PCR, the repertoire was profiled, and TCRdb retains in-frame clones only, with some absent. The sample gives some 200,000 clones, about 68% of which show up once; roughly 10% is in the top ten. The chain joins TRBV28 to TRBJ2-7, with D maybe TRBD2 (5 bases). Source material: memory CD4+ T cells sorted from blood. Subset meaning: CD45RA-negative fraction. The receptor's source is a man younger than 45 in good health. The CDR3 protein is CASTPDSFAYEQYF. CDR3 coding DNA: TGTGCCAGCACCCCGGACTCGTTCGCCTACGAGCAGTACTTC.